The 21 T cell receptor beta chains listed next were all sequenced from one sample in a study of OX40 agonist ivuxolimab in advanced cancers. TCRdb's copy holds only in-frame clones and misses some; the assay was immunoSEQ multiplex PCR. The sample holds about 70,000 clones, 90% to 95% seen once. This specimen consisted of CD4+ or CD8+ T cells sorted from blood, obtained in a trial of the OX40 agonist ivuxolimab. The receptor source for this set is an adult with an advanced solid tumor such as melanoma, head and neck, liver or kidney cancer.

The V and J genes are TRBV13 and TRBJ2-7; maybe TRBD1 (6 bases). Germline loops: CDR1 PRHDT, CDR2 FYEKMQ (reference sequence). This CDR3 has 14 amino acids. Trimming removed 5 bases from V and 4 bases from J, with 15 bases in between. In nucleotides, the CDR3 is TGTGCCAGCAGCCCGGTCGACAGGTTATACGAGCAGTACTTC. This translates into CASSPVDRLYEQYF.

The V and J genes are TRBV18 and TRBJ2-5, with D unresolved. The CDR3 is 12 residues long. Germline CDR1 is KGHSH and CDR2 is LQKENI. Trimming shortened V by 0 bases and J by 5 bases, and 4 bases separated the two germline ends. The CDR3 region has the DNA TGTGCCAGCTCACCACCATCGGAGACCCAGTACTTC. Translated: CASSPPSETQYF.

The CDR3 loop is CASSPRDRGPFEQYF. The CDR3 bases are TGTGCCAGCAGCCCCCGGGACAGGGGGCCATTCGAGCAGTACTTC. The chain uses TRBV7-9 and TRBJ2-7, with TRBD1 identical over 12 bases. The J segment lost 6 bases and the V segment lost 5 bases, leaving 8 bases of the junction unmatched. Germline lookup yields CDR1 SEHNR and CDR2 FQNEAQ (reference sequence). The CDR3 runs 15 residues.

A few counts support this clone. The V gene is TRBV7-9, the J gene TRBJ1-4; D not resolved. The germline V gene has CDR1 SEHNR and CDR2 FQNEAQ (reference sequence). With 8 bases removed from V and 0 bases from J, the gap between germline ends came to 16 bases. The length of the CDR3 is 16 residues. CDR3 loop: CASGLLDGPTNEKLFF. The CDR3 DNA reads as TGTGCCAGCGGACTACTGGACGGGCCAACTAATGAAAAACTGTTTTTT.

The chain carries TRBV4-1 and TRBJ1-1; a weak D match, TRBD1 (6 bases). V was cut by 4 bases and J by 1 base, with 7 bases left in between. The CDR3 sequence is 13 residues long. Germline V gene sequence: CDR1 MGHRA, CDR2 YSYEKL. In DNA, the CDR3 is TGCGCCAGCAGCCGGGGACAGAACACTGAAGCTTTCTTT. Its protein product is CASSRGQNTEAFF.

This sequence joins TRBV11-1 and TRBJ2-3, with 9 bases that match TRBD1. CDR3 length: 14 residues. Germline V gene lookup returns CDR1 SGHAT and CDR2 FQDESV (reference sequence). With V trimmed by 6 bases and J by 4 bases, 5 bases remained unmatched. CDR3 nucleotide sequence: TGTGCCAGCAGTGAAGGACAGGGGCCAGATACGCAGTATTTT. Protein sequence: CASSEGQGPDTQYF.

The chain employs TRBV27 and TRBJ2-1; 7 bases line up with TRBD1. J lost 2 bases, V lost 7 bases, and 8 bases had no gene match. This CDR3 comprises 15 residues. Per germline, CDR1 MNHEY and CDR2 SMNVEV (reference sequence). The CDR3, as DNA: TGTGCCAGCAATCGTGGGACAGCGACCTACAATGAGCAGTTCTTC. Residues: CASNRGTATYNEQFF.

The chain employs TRBV19 and TRBJ1-1; D gene unclear. There are 12 residues in the CDR3. V was trimmed by 7 bases and J by 1 base, leaving 7 bases between them. The germline CDR1 and CDR2 sequences are LNHDA and SQIVND (reference sequence). CDR3 loop: CASKTGNTEAFF. In DNA form, the CDR3 reads TGTGCCAGTAAGACGGGGAACACTGAAGCTTTCTTT.

This chain joins TRBV7-2 and TRBJ2-7; possibly TRBD2 for D (6 bases). Germline lookup yields CDR1 SGHTA and CDR2 FQGNSA. The ends were cut back, 2 bases at V and 1 base at J, with 9 bases in the middle. The CDR3 has 14 amino acids. The CDR3 coding sequence is TGTGCCAGCAGCTTAACCGGGGGTTCCTACGAGCAGTACTTC. Its protein product is CASSLTGGSYEQYF.

The CDR3 sequence: CASSLVGPQPQHF. The CDR3 bases are TGTGCCAGCAGCTTGGTGGGGCCTCAGCCCCAGCATTTT. The chain is built from TRBV5-5 and TRBJ1-5, with a possible D match to TRBD1 (5 bases). The V end lost 0 bases, the J end lost 6 bases, and 7 bases lay between the germline ends. This CDR3 spans 13 amino acids. CDR1 is SGHKS and CDR2 is YYEKEE in the germline V gene (reference sequence).

V and J are TRBV5-6 and TRBJ1-2; no reliable D call. V lost 0 bases to trimming and J lost 4 bases, with 13 bases between them. CDR1 and CDR2 from the germline V gene are SGHDT and YYEEEE. The CDR3 spans 15 residues. The CDR3 coding sequence is TGTGCCAGCAGCTTGGTTCAGGACCTTGGCTATGGCTACACCTTC. As protein: CASSLVQDLGYGYTF.

The chain is built from TRBV4-1 and TRBJ1-2, with D possibly matching TRBD1 (6 bases). Trimming stripped 1 base from V and 0 bases from J, with 9 bases between. This CDR3 spans 15 amino acids. Germline CDR1 reads MGHRA; CDR2 reads YSYEKL. CDR3 nucleotides: TGCGCCAGCAGCCAAGTCGGGACACCTAACTATGGCTACACCTTC. Protein sequence: CASSQVGTPNYGYTF.

The chain uses TRBV4-1 and TRBJ2-2; 9 bases agree with TRBD1. The CDR3 consists of 15 residues. J lost 6 bases, V lost 4 bases, and 6 bases had no gene match. Germline V gives CDR1 MGHRA, CDR2 YSYEKL. CDR3 DNA sequence: TGCGCCAGCAGCCCTGGGACAGGGCGCGCCGGGGAGCTGTTTTTT. Its translation is CASSPGTGRAGELFF.

This clone was seen a handful of times. The chain recombines TRBV7-3 with TRBJ2-7, with D possibly TRBD2 on 5 matching bases. V lost 5 bases and J lost 3, with 11 bases in between. CDR1 and CDR2 (germline): SGHTA, FQGTGA. This CDR3 comprises 13 residues. The CDR3 here is CASSPGVNYEQYF. Here the CDR3 DNA reads TGTGCCAGCAGCCCCGGGGTTAACTACGAGCAGTACTTC.

V usage is TRBV7-2 and J usage is TRBJ2-7; TRBD1 or TRBD2 may be the D gene (5 bases each). Trimming removed 6 bases from V and 0 bases from J, with 12 bases in between. Germline CDR1 SGHTA, CDR2 FQGNSA. The CDR3 consists of 14 residues. The CDR3 DNA sequence: TGTGCCAGCAGTGCCGGGACGACCTCCTACGAGCAGTACTTC. The encoded protein is CASSAGTTSYEQYF. Supplemented by reference TRBV7-2 and TRBJ2-7, the full variable domain reads GAGVSQSPSNKVTEKGKDVELRCDPISGHTALYWYRQSLGQGLEFLIYFQGNSAPDKSGLPSDRFSAERTGGSVSTLTIQRTQQEDSAVYLCASSAGTTSYEQYFGPGTRLTVT.

This chain connects TRBV14 to TRBJ1-6; D possibly corresponds to TRBD1 (6 bases). V lost 1 base to trimming and J lost 2 bases, with 21 bases between them. Germline V gene data show CDR1 as SGHDN and CDR2 as FVKESK. The CDR3 runs 20 residues. The CDR3 is CASSQVGDTQNAAYNSPLHF. CDR3 nucleotides: TGTGCCAGCAGCCAAGTGGGGGACACCCAAAACGCCGCCTATAATTCACCCCTCCACTTT. Using reference TRBV14 and TRBJ1-6 for the parts outside the CDR3, the full variable domain is EAGVTQFPSHSVIEKGQTVTLRCDPISGHDNLYWYRRVMGKEIKFLLHFVKESKQDESGMPNNRFLAERTGGTYSTLKVQPAELEDSGVYFCASSQVGDTQNAAYNSPLHFGNGTRLTVT.

The chain has TRBV5-6 and TRBJ1-1; D possibly corresponds to TRBD1 (6 bases). The CDR3 length is 11 residues. CDR1 is SGHDT, CDR2 YYEEEE, per germline. V was cut by 4 bases and J by 8 bases, with 9 bases left in between. For the CDR3, the DNA is TGTGCCAGCAGCATCGGGACAGAAGCTTTCTTT. It yields the protein CASSIGTEAFF.

The chain links TRBV6-6 to TRBJ1-2; D gene unclear. The germline gives CDR1 MNHNY, CDR2 SVGAGI (reference sequence). Trimming took 0 bases from V and 8 from J, leaving 10 bases between them. This CDR3 is 13 amino acids long. The CDR3 loop reads CASSYSNGFGYTF. CDR3 nucleotide sequence: TGTGCCAGCAGTTACTCGAATGGGTTCGGCTACACCTTC.

This clone is medium-sized (0.01 to 0.1%) in the sample. V gene TRBV6-1 combines with J gene TRBJ2-1; 9 bases map to TRBD2. CDR1 and CDR2 from the germline V gene are MNHNS and SASEGT. This CDR3 has 15 residues. The J segment lost 6 bases and the V segment lost 1 base, leaving 4 bases of the junction unmatched. Written as DNA, the CDR3 is TGTGCCAGCAGTGAAGAGATAGCGGGGGTCAATGAGCAGTTCTTC. Its protein is CASSEEIAGVNEQFF.

This chain uses TRBV28 with TRBJ1-1; no reliable D call. V gave up 3 bases and J gave up 6 bases, with 14 bases separating them. CDR1 and CDR2 (germline): MDHEN, SYDVKM. The CDR3 extends over 14 amino acids. The CDR3 sequence: CASSLSSASAEAFF. CDR3 coding DNA: TGTGCCAGCAGTTTGTCTTCCGCTTCGGCTGAAGCTTTCTTT.

The V call is TRBV7-8, the J call TRBJ2-1; 12 bases fit TRBD2. There are 16 residues in the CDR3. Per germline, CDR1 SGHVS and CDR2 FQNEAQ. The V and J ends lost 5 bases and 2 bases, in that order; junction bases with no gene match: 4. In DNA, the CDR3 is TGTGCCAGCAGCCCGGGACTAGCGGGCCCCTACAATGAGCAGTTCTTC. It encodes CASSPGLAGPYNEQFF.